This T cell receptor (beta chain) was sequenced during a study of T cell responses to AZD1222 COVID-19 vaccine. The CDR3 is 13 amino acids. J gave up 0 bases and V 8 bases, and 5 bases lay outside the gene matches. The germline V gene encodes CDR1 SGHRS and CDR2 YFSETQ. Concerning this clone itself: Its specificity is unknown.

Overall study findings and caveats: Females made up more of the donors, who were largely white British, and clonal diversity may have come out too low.

Generated by immunoSEQ multiplex PCR, the TCRdb table keeps only in-frame clones and is missing some. Counted here are around 140,000 clones, roughly 93% occurring once; the ten biggest clones make up around 1%. Specimen: peripheral blood, collected 28 days after the second AZD1222 dose. The rearrangement uses TRBV5-1 and TRBJ2-7, with 7 bases that match TRBD2. This TCR came from an adult who received the AZD1222 COVID-19 vaccine. The CDR3 loop reads CARKLADSYEQYF. As DNA, the CDR3 is TGCGCCAGGAAGCTAGCGGACTCCTACGAGCAGTACTTC.